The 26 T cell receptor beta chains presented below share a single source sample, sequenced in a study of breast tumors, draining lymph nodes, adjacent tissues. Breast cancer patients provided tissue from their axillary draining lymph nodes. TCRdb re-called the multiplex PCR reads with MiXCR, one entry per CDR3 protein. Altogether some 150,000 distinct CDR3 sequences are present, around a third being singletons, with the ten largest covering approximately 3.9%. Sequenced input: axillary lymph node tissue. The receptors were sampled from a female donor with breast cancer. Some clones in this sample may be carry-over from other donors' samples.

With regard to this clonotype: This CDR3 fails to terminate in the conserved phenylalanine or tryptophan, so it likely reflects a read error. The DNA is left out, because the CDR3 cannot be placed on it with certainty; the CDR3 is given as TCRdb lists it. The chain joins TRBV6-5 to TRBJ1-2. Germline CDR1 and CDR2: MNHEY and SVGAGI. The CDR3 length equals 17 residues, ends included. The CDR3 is CASSEWTLGTLTMATQS.

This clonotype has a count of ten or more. The DNA for the CDR3 is TGTGCCAGCAGCTTGGAAGGGGCCACCTACGAGCAGTACTTC. Residues: CASSLEGATYEQYF. The rearrangement joins TRBV5-6 to TRBJ2-7; D may be TRBD1 (5 bases). CDR1 is SGHDT, CDR2 YYEEEE, per germline. V gave up 0 bases and J gave up 2 bases, with 9 bases separating them. The CDR3 extends over 14 amino acids.

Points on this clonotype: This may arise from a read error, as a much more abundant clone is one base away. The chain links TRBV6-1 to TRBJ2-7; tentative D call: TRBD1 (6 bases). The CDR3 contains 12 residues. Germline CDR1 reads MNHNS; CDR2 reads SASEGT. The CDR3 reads CASREAPGHGSF. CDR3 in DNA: TGTGCCAGCAGAGAAGCGCCGGGACACGGATCCTTC.

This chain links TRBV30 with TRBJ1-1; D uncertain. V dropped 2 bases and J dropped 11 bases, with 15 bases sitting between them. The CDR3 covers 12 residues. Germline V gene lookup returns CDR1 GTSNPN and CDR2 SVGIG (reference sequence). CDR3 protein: CAWSWENMVAFF. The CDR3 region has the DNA TGTGCCTGGAGTTGGGAAAACATGGTGGCTTTCTTT.

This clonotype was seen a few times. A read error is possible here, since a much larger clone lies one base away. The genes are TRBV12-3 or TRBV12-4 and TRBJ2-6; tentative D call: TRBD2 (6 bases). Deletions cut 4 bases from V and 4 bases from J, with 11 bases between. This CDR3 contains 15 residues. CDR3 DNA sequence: TGTGCCAGCAGTTGCTTCGGGGGAGGGGCCAACGTCCTGACTTTC. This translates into CASSCFGGGANVLTF.

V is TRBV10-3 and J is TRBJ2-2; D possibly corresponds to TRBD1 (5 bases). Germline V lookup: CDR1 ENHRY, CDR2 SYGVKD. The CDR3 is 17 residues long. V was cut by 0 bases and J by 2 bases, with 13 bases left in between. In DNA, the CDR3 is TGTGCCATCAGTGAGTCGCAGGGTACTGGAAACACCGGGGAGCTGTTTTTT. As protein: CAISESQGTGNTGELFF.

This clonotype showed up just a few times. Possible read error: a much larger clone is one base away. The CDR3 DNA follows: TGTCCCAGCAGCTTCGGGGGGGCGGGCGAGCAGTACTTC. This sequence encodes CPSSFGGAGEQYF. The gene calls are TRBV5-6 and TRBJ2-7, with 8 nucleotides matching TRBD2. The length of the CDR3 is 13 residues. Germline CDR1 and CDR2: SGHDT and YYEEEE.

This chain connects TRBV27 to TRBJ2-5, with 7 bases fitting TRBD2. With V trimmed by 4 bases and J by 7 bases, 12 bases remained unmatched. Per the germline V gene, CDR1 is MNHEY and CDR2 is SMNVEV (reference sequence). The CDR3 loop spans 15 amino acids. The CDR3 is CASSSIAGHGGTQYF. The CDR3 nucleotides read TGTGCCAGCAGTTCGATAGCGGGCCACGGGGGGACCCAGTACTTC.

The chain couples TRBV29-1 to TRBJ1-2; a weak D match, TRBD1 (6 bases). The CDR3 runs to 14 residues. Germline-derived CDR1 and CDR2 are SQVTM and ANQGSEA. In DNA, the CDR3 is TGCAGTGCGACTGACAGGTCGTTTAACTATGGCTACACCTTC. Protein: CSATDRSFNYGYTF. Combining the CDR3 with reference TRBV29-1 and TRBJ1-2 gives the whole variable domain SAVISQKPSRDICQRGTSLTIQCQVDSQVTMMFWYRQQPGQSLTLIATANQGSEATYESGFVIDKFPISRPNLTFSTLTVSNMSPEDSSIYLCSATDRSFNYGYTFGSGTRLTVV.

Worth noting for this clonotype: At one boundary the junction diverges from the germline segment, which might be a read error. CDR3 nucleotide sequence: TGTGCCAGCAGCCGGAGCCCTCAGGGGGTTAATGGAAAACTGTTTTTT. Residues: CASSRSPQGVNGKLFF. The genes are TRBV7-2 and TRBJ1-4; 7 bases are a match to TRBD1. CDR1 is SGHTA and CDR2 is FQGNSA in the germline V gene. The CDR3 sequence is 16 residues long.

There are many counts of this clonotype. In DNA form, the CDR3 reads TGTGCCAGCAGTTCACCTACCGGGACAGCGAGCACCGGGGAGCTGTTTTTT. Protein: CASSSPTGTASTGELFF. J is TRBJ2-2 and V is TRBV12-3 or TRBV12-4; 7 positions agree with TRBD1. The CDR3 has 17 residues. Germline trimming cut 4 bases from V and 4 bases from J; bases unmatched to any gene: 12.

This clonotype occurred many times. Here the CDR3 DNA reads TGTGCCAGCAGCTTGGGACAGGGGGCGCAAGATACGCAGTATTTT. It encodes CASSLGQGAQDTQYF. The chain links TRBV7-3 to TRBJ2-3, with 12 nucleotides matching TRBD1. The CDR3 is made up of 15 amino acids. The junction had 3 bases not matched to a gene; V was cut back by 3 bases and J by 5 bases. Germline V gives CDR1 SGHTA, CDR2 FQGTGA.

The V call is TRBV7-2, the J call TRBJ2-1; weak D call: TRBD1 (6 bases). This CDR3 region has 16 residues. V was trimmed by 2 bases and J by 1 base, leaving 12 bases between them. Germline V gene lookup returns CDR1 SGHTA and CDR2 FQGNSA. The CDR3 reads CASSLRSQGSYNEQFF. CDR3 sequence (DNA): TGTGCCAGCAGCTTAAGGTCACAGGGATCCTACAATGAGCAGTTCTTC.

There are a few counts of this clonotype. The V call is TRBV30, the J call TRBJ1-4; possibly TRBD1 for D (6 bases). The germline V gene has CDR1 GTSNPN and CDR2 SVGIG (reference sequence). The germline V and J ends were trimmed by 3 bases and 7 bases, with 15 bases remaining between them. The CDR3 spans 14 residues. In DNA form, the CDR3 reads TGTGCCTGGAGCCTCGGCAGGGGCTCTGAAAAACTGTTTTTT. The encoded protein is CAWSLGRGSEKLFF. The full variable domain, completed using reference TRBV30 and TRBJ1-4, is SQTIHQWPATLVQPVGSPLSLECTVEGTSNPNLYWYRQAAGRGLQLLFYSVGIGQISSEVPQNLSASRPQDRQFILSSKKLLLSDSGFYLCAWSLGRGSEKLFFGSGTQLSVL.

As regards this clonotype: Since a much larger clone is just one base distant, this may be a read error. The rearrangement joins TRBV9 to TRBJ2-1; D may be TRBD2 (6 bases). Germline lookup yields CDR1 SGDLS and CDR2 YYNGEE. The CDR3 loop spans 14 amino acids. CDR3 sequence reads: CASTRGIGYNEQSF. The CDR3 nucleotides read TGTGCCAGCACCCGCGGGATCGGTTACAATGAGCAGTCCTTC.

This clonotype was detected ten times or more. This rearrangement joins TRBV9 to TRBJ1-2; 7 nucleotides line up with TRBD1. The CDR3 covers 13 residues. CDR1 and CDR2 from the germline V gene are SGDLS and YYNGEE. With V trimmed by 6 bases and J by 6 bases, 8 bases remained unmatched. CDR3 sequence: CASTPGGLDGYTF. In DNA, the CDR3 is TGTGCCAGCACCCCAGGGGGACTGGATGGCTACACCTTC. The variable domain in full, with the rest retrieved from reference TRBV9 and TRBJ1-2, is DSGVTQTPKHLITATGQRVTLRCSPRSGDLSVYWYQQSLDQGLQFLIQYYNGEERAKGNILERFSAQQFPDLHSELNLSSLELGDSALYFCASTPGGLDGYTFGSGTRLTVV.

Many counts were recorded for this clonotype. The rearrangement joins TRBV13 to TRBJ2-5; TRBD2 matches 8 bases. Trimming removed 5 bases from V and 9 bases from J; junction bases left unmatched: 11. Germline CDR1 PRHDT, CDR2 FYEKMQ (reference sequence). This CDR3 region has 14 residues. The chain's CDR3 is CASSRRTSGVAQYF. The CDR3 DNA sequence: TGTGCCAGCAGCAGACGAACTAGCGGCGTTGCCCAGTACTTC.

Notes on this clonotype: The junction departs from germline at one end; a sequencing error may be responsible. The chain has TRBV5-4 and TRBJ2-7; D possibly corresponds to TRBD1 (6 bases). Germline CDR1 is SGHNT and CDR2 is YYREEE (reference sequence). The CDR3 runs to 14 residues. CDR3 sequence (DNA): TGTGCCAGCAGCGGTCCCGGGACAAGGAACGAGCGGTACTTC. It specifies CASSGPGTRNERYF.

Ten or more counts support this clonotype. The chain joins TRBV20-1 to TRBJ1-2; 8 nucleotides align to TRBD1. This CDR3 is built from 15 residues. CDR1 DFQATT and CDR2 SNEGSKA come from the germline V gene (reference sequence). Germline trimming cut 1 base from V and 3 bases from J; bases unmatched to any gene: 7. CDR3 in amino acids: CSARGPDRADYGYTF. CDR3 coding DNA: TGCAGTGCTAGAGGTCCGGACAGGGCGGACTATGGCTACACCTTC.

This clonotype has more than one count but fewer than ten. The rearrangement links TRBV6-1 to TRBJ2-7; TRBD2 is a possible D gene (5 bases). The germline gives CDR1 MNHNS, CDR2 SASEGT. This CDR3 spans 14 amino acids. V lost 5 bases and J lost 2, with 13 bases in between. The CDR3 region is CASSHSGSTYEQYF. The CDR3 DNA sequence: TGTGCCAGCAGTCACAGCGGATCGACCTACGAGCAGTACTTC.

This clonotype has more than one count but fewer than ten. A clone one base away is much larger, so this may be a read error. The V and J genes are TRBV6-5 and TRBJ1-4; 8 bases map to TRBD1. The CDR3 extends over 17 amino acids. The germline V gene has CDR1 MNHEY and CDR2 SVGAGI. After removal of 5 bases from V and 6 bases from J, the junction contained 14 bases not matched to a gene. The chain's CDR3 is CASSHGPPGGGDEKLFF. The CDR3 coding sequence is TGTGCCAGCAGTCACGGACCCCCAGGGGGCGGTGATGAAAAACTGTTTTTT.

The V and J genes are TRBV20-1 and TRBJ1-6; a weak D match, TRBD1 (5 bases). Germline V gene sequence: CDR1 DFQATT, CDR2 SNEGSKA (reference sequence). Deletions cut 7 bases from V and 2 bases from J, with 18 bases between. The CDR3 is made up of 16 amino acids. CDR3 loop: CSGEVDTLTYNSPLHF. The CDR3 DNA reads TGCAGTGGAGAGGTGGACACCCTAACCTATAATTCACCCCTCCACTTT.

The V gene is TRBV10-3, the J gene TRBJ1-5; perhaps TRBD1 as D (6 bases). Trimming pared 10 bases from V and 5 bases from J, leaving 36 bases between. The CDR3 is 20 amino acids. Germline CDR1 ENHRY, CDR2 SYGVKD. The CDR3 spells CATSPWTGNTEEGGDQPQHF. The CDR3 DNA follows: TGTGCCACCTCCCCCTGGACGGGTAACACTGAAGAGGGGGGCGATCAGCCCCAGCATTTT.

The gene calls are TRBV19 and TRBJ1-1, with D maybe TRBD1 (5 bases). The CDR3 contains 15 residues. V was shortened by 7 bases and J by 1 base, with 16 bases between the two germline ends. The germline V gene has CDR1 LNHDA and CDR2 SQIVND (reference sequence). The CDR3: CASTLLDGGNTEAFF. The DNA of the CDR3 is TGTGCCAGTACCCTCCTAGACGGGGGGAACACTGAAGCTTTCTTT. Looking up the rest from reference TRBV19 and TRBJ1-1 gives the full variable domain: DGGITQSPKYLFRKEGQNVTLSCEQNLNHDAMYWYRQDPGQGLRLIYYSQIVNDFQKGDIAEGYSVSREKKESFPLTVTSAQKNPTAFYLCASTLLDGGNTEAFFGQGTRLTVV.

CDR3 amino acids: CATSARDRPSEGYTF. DNA of the CDR3: TGTGCCACCAGTGCCCGGGACAGGCCTTCGGAGGGCTACACCTTC. The genes are TRBV24-1 and TRBJ1-2, with 8 bases matching TRBD1. The CDR3 runs to 15 residues. After removal of 5 bases from V and 8 bases from J, the junction contained 12 bases not matched to a gene. Germline V lookup: CDR1 KGHDR, CDR2 SFDVKD.

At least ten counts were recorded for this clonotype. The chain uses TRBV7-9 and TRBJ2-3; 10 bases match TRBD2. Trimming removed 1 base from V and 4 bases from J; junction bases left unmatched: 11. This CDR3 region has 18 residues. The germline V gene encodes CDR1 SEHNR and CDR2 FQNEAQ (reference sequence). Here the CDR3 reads CASSLEDPGTSEPDTQYF. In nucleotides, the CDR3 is TGTGCCAGCAGCTTAGAGGACCCCGGGACTAGCGAGCCAGATACGCAGTATTTT.